These T cell receptor beta chains were read from a single sample in a study of T cells after yellow fever vaccination. TCRdb redid the calling of the 5' RACE reads with MiXCR, one entry per CDR3 protein. The data show some 550,000 distinct CDR3 sequences, 15% to 20% seen once. The material sequenced was PBMCs, taken 15 days after the yellow fever booster vaccination. The receptor set was obtained from a young man who received the YFV17D yellow fever vaccine. Both conserved end residues are part of each CDR3. A D gene is named only where the DNA matches it firmly. For some rows the clone size is stated as once, few or many, or as a class when expanded; others skip it.

j_call | v_call | clone_size | d_call | cdr3_aa | cdr3_nt
TRBJ1-6 | TRBV10-2 | few | - | CARTGPLGNSPLHF | TGCGCCAGGACAGGTCCCTTGGGGAATTCACCCCTCCACTTT
TRBJ2-3 | TRBV7-2 | - | - | CASSPEGQTTNTDTQYF | TGTGCCAGCAGCCCCGAGGGGCAGACGACTAACACAGATACGCAGTATTTT
TRBJ2-7 | TRBV23-1 | - | - | CASSQSQQFNYEQYF | TGCGCCAGCAGTCAATCTCAACAGTTCAACTACGAGCAGTACTTC
TRBJ2-7 | TRBV6-1 | - | - | CASRRVGSYEQYF | TGTGCCAGCAGAAGGGTAGGATCCTACGAGCAGTACTTC
TRBJ2-1 | TRBV5-4 | - | TRBD2 | CASSAAGTSGSNEKFF | TGTGCCAGCAGCGCCGCCGGGACTAGCGGGAGTAATGAGAAGTTCTTC
TRBJ2-3 | TRBV5-1 | - | TRBD2 | CASALAGGPYTDTQYF | TGCGCCAGCGCGCTAGCGGGAGGGCCCTACACAGATACGCAGTATTTT
TRBJ2-5 | TRBV29-1 | once | - | CSVLGQHRETQYF | TGCAGCGTTCTCGGACAGCACCGGGAGACCCAGTACTTC
TRBJ2-7 | TRBV25-1 | few | TRBD2 | CANFFSGSYEQYF | TGTGCCAACTTCTTTAGCGGGAGTTACGAGCAGTACTTC
TRBJ2-2 | TRBV28 | - | - | CASISMGGKNTGELFF | TGTGCCAGCATAAGTATGGGCGGCAAGAACACCGGGGAGCTGTTTTTT
TRBJ2-3 | TRBV29-1 | - | TRBD2 | CSVRTSGRTDTQYF | TGCAGCGTCCGGACTAGCGGGAGGACAGATACGCAGTATTTT
TRBJ1-5 | TRBV25-1 | few | - | CASSEPGVFGPQHF | TGTGCCAGCAGTGAACCCGGAGTCTTCGGGCCCCAGCATTTT
TRBJ2-7 | TRBV12-3/TRBV12-4 | - | - | CASSSSVYEQYF | TGTGCCAGCAGTAGTAGCGTCTACGAGCAGTACTTC
TRBJ2-7 | TRBV11-2 | few | TRBD2 | CASSLNEIAGGQAYEQYF | TGTGCCAGCAGCTTAAATGAAATAGCGGGAGGGCAAGCCTACGAGCAGTACTTC
TRBJ2-7 | TRBV5-1 | - | TRBD2 | CASSGTGLAVGEQYF | TGCGCCAGCAGCGGAACGGGACTAGCGGTTGGCGAGCAGTACTTC
TRBJ2-1 | TRBV7-6 | few | - | CASSLLRTEDHNEQFF | TGTGCCAGCAGCTTACTTCGGACAGAAGACCACAATGAGCAGTTCTTC
TRBJ2-3 | TRBV18 | - | TRBD2 | CASSQLAGDRDTQYF | TGTGCCAGCTCACAACTAGCGGGAGATCGAGATACGCAGTATTTT
TRBJ1-1 | TRBV10-3 | few | - | CAIREGAGSEAFF | TGTGCCATCAGGGAAGGGGCTGGGTCTGAAGCTTTCTTT
TRBJ2-7 | TRBV10-2 | - | - | CASRTVSGLTYEQYF | TGCGCCAGCAGAACTGTAAGCGGACTTACCTACGAGCAGTACTTC
TRBJ2-3 | TRBV29-1 | few | TRBD1 | CSVLRTGTTRLDTQYF | TGCAGCGTTCTCCGGACAGGGACGACGAGACTAGATACGCAGTATTTT
TRBJ2-2 | TRBV7-9 | - | - | CASSLVHGELFF | TGTGCCAGCAGCTTGGTTCACGGGGAGCTGTTTTTT
TRBJ2-3 | TRBV19 | - | - | CASSIGRGTDTQYF | TGTGCCAGTAGTATAGGCAGGGGCACAGATACGCAGTATTTT
TRBJ2-1 | TRBV7-2 | - | - | CASSLVRIRGEQFF | TGTGCCAGCAGCTTAGTGCGAATAAGGGGTGAGCAGTTCTTC
TRBJ2-1 | TRBV5-1 | few | - | CASSTPGAANEQFF | TGCGCCAGCAGCACCCCGGGGGCGGCTAATGAGCAGTTCTTC
TRBJ2-7 | TRBV12-3/TRBV12-4 | few | - | CASSLVMSYEQYF | TGTGCCAGCAGTTTAGTAATGAGTTACGAGCAGTACTTC
TRBJ2-3 | TRBV12-3/TRBV12-4 | - | - | CASSGITDTQYF | TGTGCCAGCAGTGGTATCACAGATACGCAGTATTTT
TRBJ1-1 | TRBV5-1 | few | TRBD1 | CASRQGSEAFF | TGCGCCAGCCGACAGGGCTCTGAAGCTTTCTTT
TRBJ1-3 | TRBV10-3 | - | - | CAIDQYGNSSGNTIYF | TGTGCCATTGACCAGTACGGAAACAGCTCTGGAAACACCATATATTTT
TRBJ2-2 | TRBV30 | - | TRBD2 | CAWTRRLAGGGTGELFF | TGTGCCTGGACTCGTCGACTAGCGGGAGGAGGCACCGGGGAGCTGTTTTTT
TRBJ2-7 | TRBV10-3 | - | TRBD1 | CAIRVRDRGYEQYF | TGTGCCATCAGAGTCCGGGACAGGGGGTACGAGCAGTACTTC
TRBJ2-3 | TRBV20-1 | - | TRBD2 | CSASVLFREGPSDTQYF | TGCAGTGCTAGCGTCCTTTTTCGGGAGGGCCCTTCTGATACGCAGTATTTT
TRBJ2-1 | TRBV5-1 | few | - | CASSASGTHINNEQFF | TGCGCCAGCAGCGCCTCCGGGACACACATAAACAATGAGCAGTTCTTC
TRBJ2-5 | TRBV4-2 | few | - | CASSQDAPVVTQYF | TGTGCCAGCAGCCAAGATGCACCTGTTGTGACCCAGTACTTC
TRBJ2-7 | TRBV28 | - | - | CASSPQKRQYF | TGTGCCAGCAGTCCGCAGAAGCGGCAGTACTTC